Listed below are T cell receptor beta chains from one sample, sequenced in a study of identical twins. TCRdb re-called the 5' RACE reads through MiXCR, storing one row per CDR3 protein. The sample records 1,800,000 or so distinct CDR3 sequences, more than 30% being singletons. Sequenced: cord blood. Receptors originate from a newborn girl in good health. Both conserved end residues are trimmed from each CDR3. The order of the fields is V gene, J gene, D gene, CDR3 protein. The D gene is left open where the match is weak.

TRBV5-1	NA	NA	ASSLAGAALSYEQY
TRBV20-1	TRBJ2-7	TRBD1	SASGTEYNEQY
TRBV20-1	TRBJ2-3	TRBD2	SARGGLNTDTQY
TRBV6-1	TRBJ2-7	TRBD2	ASRRTTPKSGASSYEQY
TRBV6-5	TRBJ1-1	NA	ASSPFDTVNTEAF
TRBV27	TRBJ1-2	NA	ASSYWTLNYGYT
TRBV5-5	TRBJ2-1	NA	ASSLTRVWSYNEQF
TRBV4-2	TRBJ2-7	TRBD2	ASSPGLAGGQTYEQY
TRBV20-1	TRBJ2-5	NA	SAREGSRQETQY
TRBV10-3	TRBJ1-2	NA	AISMRGAGYT
TRBV29-1	TRBJ1-5	TRBD1	SVEVQGARGAQH
TRBV20-1	TRBJ2-7	NA	SARERTGAQY
TRBV6-1	TRBJ2-7	TRBD2	ASSELALEGGTYEQY
TRBV25-1	TRBJ1-1	NA	ASSEVNTEAF
TRBV20-1	TRBJ2-1	NA	SARVGSLPNEQF
TRBV12-3/TRBV12-4	TRBJ2-1	NA	ASSFRSVYNEQF
TRBV20-1	TRBJ2-7	NA	SAPVTGYEQY
TRBV12-3/TRBV12-4	TRBJ2-7	NA	ASSLWQGNEQY
TRBV6-1	TRBJ1-6	TRBD1	ASSDRGVNSPLH
TRBV5-1	TRBJ2-3	TRBD2	ASSAVTSGGTDTQY
TRBV20-1	TRBJ2-7	TRBD2	SAMRLAGIPNNEQY
TRBV20-1	TRBJ2-5	TRBD2	SASSLAGDRETQY
TRBV20-1	TRBJ2-7	NA	SARDSRGPDSYEQY
TRBV30	TRBJ2-3	TRBD2	AWSSRGFTDTQY
TRBV10-3	TRBJ2-7	NA	AISQVSSYEQY
TRBV7-8	TRBJ2-3	TRBD2	ASSLRRELRDTQY
TRBV2	TRBJ1-2	TRBD1	ASIFGTGNGYT
TRBV12-3/TRBV12-4	TRBJ2-3	NA	ASSLKGLATSADTEY
TRBV3-1	TRBJ2-4	NA	ASSVRGLAKNIQY
TRBV20-1	TRBJ2-1	TRBD2	SARDPGTIDNEQF
TRBV11-2	TRBJ1-1	NA	ASSSRVRDTEAF
TRBV4-2	TRBJ1-1	NA	ASSQASGPNTEAF
TRBV5-6	TRBJ1-1	NA	ASSLFERTTRGTEAF
TRBV5-1	TRBJ2-3	TRBD1	ASSLPGQGWTDTQY
TRBV12-3/TRBV12-4	TRBJ2-4	TRBD2	ASSPRLAGVSEQY
TRBV10-3	TRBJ1-6	NA	AIKETDTYNSPLH